This entry lists 3 T cell receptor beta chains sequenced from one sample in a study of cytomegalovirus exposure and HLA in healthy donors. The PCR contained 60 Vbeta and 13 Jbeta primers. Method: immunoSEQ multiplex PCR; TCRdb's copy keeps in-frame clones and lacks some. In total, the table holds just under 65,000 clones. Sequencing was carried out using PBMCs. All receptors come from a boy between 10 and 17 years old in good health and CMV-seronegative.

The genes are TRBV5-4 and TRBJ2-7, with 9 bases aligning to TRBD1. Germline CDR1 is SGHNT and CDR2 is YYREEE (reference sequence). V lost 2 bases to trimming and J lost 5 bases; unmatched junction nucleotides: 2. The CDR3 spans 13 residues. The DNA for the CDR3 is TGTGCCAGCAGCTTAACAGGGGGCCACGAGCAGTACTTC. Amino acids: CASSLTGGHEQYF.

This rearrangement joins TRBV7-6 to TRBJ2-7; no clear D gene. Germline CDR1 and CDR2: SGHVS and FNYEAQ. V shed 2 bases and J shed 5 bases, with 10 bases lying between them. This CDR3 has 13 amino acids. The CDR3 loop is CASSLQSRDEQYF. CDR3 in DNA: TGTGCCAGCAGCTTACAGTCCCGGGACGAGCAGTACTTC.

The genes are TRBV10-3 and TRBJ2-7; 9 bases match TRBD1. Germline V lookup: CDR1 ENHRY, CDR2 SYGVKD. J lost 2 bases, V lost 7 bases, and 6 bases had no gene match. This CDR3 has 14 amino acids. CDR3 in amino acids: CAITGTGSTYEQYF. The CDR3 DNA sequence: TGTGCCATCACCGGGACAGGGAGCACCTACGAGCAGTACTTC.